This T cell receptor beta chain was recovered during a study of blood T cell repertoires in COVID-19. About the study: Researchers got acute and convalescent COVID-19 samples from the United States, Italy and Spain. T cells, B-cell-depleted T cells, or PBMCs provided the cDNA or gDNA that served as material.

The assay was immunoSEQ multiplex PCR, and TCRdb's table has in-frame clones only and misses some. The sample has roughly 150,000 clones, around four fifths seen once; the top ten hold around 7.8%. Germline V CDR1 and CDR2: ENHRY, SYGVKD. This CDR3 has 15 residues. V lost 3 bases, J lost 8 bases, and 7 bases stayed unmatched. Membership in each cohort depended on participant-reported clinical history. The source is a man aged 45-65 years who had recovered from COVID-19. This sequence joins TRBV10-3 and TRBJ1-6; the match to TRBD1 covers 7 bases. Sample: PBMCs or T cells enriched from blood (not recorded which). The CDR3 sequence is CAISDQGQLDSPLHF. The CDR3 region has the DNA TGTGCCATCAGTGACCAGGGACAGCTAGATTCACCCCTCCACTTT.